Listed below are T cell receptor beta chains from one sample, sequenced in a study of neurological immune-mediated disorders. TCRdb re-called the 5' RACE reads through MiXCR, storing one row per CDR3 protein. This table holds some 56,000 distinct CDR3 sequences, 3% to 4% found once. The sequenced sample was PBMCs. The receptors were sampled from a man aged 55 to 70 with multiple sclerosis. Each CDR3 is given with its conserved first and last residue. A D gene is named only where the DNA matches it firmly. The size of a clone is reported for some rows only, either as once, few or many, or as a class for expanded clones.

v_gene	abundance	d_gene	j_gene	CDR3nt	CDR3aa
TRBV10-3	many	-	TRBJ2-7	TGTGCCATAGGGACTGGATTTCTCGAGCAGTACTTC	CAIGTGFLEQYF
TRBV2	many	TRBD1	TRBJ1-6	TGTGCCAGCAGTGAAAACCCGGGACAGGGGGGTTCACCCCTCCACTTT	CASSENPGQGGSPLHF
TRBV20-1	many	-	TRBJ2-7	TGCAGTGCTATTTATCAGGGCTACGAGCAGTACTTC	CSAIYQGYEQYF
TRBV5-6	many	-	TRBJ2-2	TGTGCCAGCAGCTTGCAGGGAATAACCGGGGAGCTGTTTTTT	CASSLQGITGELFF
TRBV12-3/TRBV12-4	-	-	TRBJ2-1	TGTGCCAGCAGTCAACGAACCTCGGGGCAGTTCTTC	CASSQRTSGQFF
TRBV5-1	many	-	TRBJ2-6	TGCGCCAGCAGCCGCTTGGCGGTGGCTGGGGCCAACGTCCTGACTTTC	CASSRLAVAGANVLTF
TRBV10-3	medium-sized	TRBD1	TRBJ1-2	TGTGCCATCAGTGAGTCGGACAGGGCCAATGGCTACACCTTC	CAISESDRANGYTF
TRBV10-2	many	TRBD2	TRBJ2-1	TGCGCCAGCACCGCAAGGGGACTAACGACCTACAATGAGCAGTTCTTC	CASTARGLTTYNEQFF
TRBV5-1	many	TRBD1	TRBJ1-6	TGCGCCAGCAGCTTGGGACAGGGCAATTCACCCCTCCACTTT	CASSLGQGNSPLHF
TRBV20-1	many	-	TRBJ1-5	TGCAGTGCCTTTCCCCAGGGGAACCAGCCCCAGCATTTT	CSAFPQGNQPQHF
TRBV5-1	many	-	TRBJ2-3	TGCGCCAGCAATAGAGGGATTGAGACAGATACGCAGTATTTT	CASNRGIETDTQYF
TRBV20-1	many	-	TRBJ1-1	TGCAGTGCTAGCGGCGAAGCTTTCTTT	CSASGEAFF
TRBV27	-	-	TRBJ2-3	TGTGCCAGCAGTTATCACAGGGATCATACGCAGTATTTT	CASSYHRDHTQYF
TRBV6-1	many	-	TRBJ1-2	TGTGCCAGCAGTTCCGGCAGCTGGGGCTACACCTTC	CASSSGSWGYTF
TRBV5-1	many	TRBD1	TRBJ1-1	TGCGCCAGCAGCTACCAGACAGGGGCAAACACTGAAGCTTTCTTT	CASSYQTGANTEAFF
TRBV6-5	few	-	TRBJ2-7	TGTGCCAGCAGAACCACAGGGATGGACGAGCAGTACTTC	CASRTTGMDEQYF
TRBV2	many	-	TRBJ1-1	TGTGCCAGCAGTGCCGGGGGCGGGGGGACTGAAGCTTTCTTT	CASSAGGGGTEAFF
TRBV5-1	many	-	TRBJ1-2	TGCGCCAGCAGCCCGAGTTTTCGTCGGATTTTTAACTATGGCTACACCTTC	CASSPSFRRIFNYGYTF
TRBV5-5	-	-	TRBJ2-5	TGTGCCAGCAGCTTGGCCTTAGGGGAGAGAACCCAGTACTTC	CASSLALGERTQYF
TRBV12-3/TRBV12-4	many	-	TRBJ1-1	TGTGCCAGCAGCCACGGGGTCAGGCCCAACACTGAAGCTTTCTTT	CASSHGVRPNTEAFF
TRBV20-1	many	-	TRBJ2-5	TGCAGTGCTAGCGGGCCTTCCCCCGGTGCAGGAGAGACCCAGTACTTC	CSASGPSPGAGETQYF
TRBV3-1	few	-	TRBJ1-2	TGTGCCAGCAGCCAAGGAATCGGCAGCTACTATGGCTACACCTTC	CASSQGIGSYYGYTF
TRBV29-1	few	-	TRBJ2-3	TGCAGCGTTGCCGGGGCTATACAGGATACGCAGTATTTT	CSVAGAIQDTQYF
TRBV15	-	TRBD1	TRBJ1-1	TGTGCCACCAGAAGACAGGGGGCCGCTGAAGCTTTCTTT	CATRRQGAAEAFF
TRBV7-9	many	-	TRBJ2-3	TGTGCCAGCAGCTCCTCCGGTGGCGATACGCAGTATTTT	CASSSSGGDTQYF
TRBV5-6	many	-	TRBJ2-1	TGTGCCAGCAGCTTCGGCAATGAGCAGTTCTTC	CASSFGNEQFF
TRBV5-5	many	-	TRBJ1-2	TGTGCCAGCAGCTTGGGAGGTCCTGGGGGCTATGGCTACACCTTC	CASSLGGPGGYGYTF
TRBV20-1	-	TRBD2	TRBJ2-4	TGCAGTGCTAGTTTTAGCGGGAACTACATTCAGTACTTC	CSASFSGNYIQYF
TRBV5-1	many	-	TRBJ1-1	TGCGCCAGCAGCCCTACAGGATACCCGAACACTGAAGCTTTCTTT	CASSPTGYPNTEAFF
TRBV20-1	many	TRBD2	TRBJ2-1	TGCAGTGCCACGGGACTAGCAGGTTACGAGCAGTTCTTC	CSATGLAGYEQFF
TRBV20-1	many	-	TRBJ1-1	TGCAGTGCTATGCGGGTCGGACGGGACACTGAAGCTTTCTTT	CSAMRVGRDTEAFF
TRBV20-1	many	-	TRBJ1-1	TGCAGTGCTAGAGAGGGGGTAGGAGGCACTGAAGCTTTCTTT	CSAREGVGGTEAFF
TRBV5-1	many	-	TRBJ2-3	TGCGCCAGCAGCTTGTTCACAGATACGCAGTATTTT	CASSLFTDTQYF
TRBV12-3/TRBV12-4	many	-	TRBJ1-3	TGTGCCAGCAGCCTCGCCTCTGGAAACACCATATATTTT	CASSLASGNTIYF
TRBV20-1	many	TRBD2	TRBJ2-3	TGCAGTGCCATAGCGGGGGGCGGCACAGATACGCAGTATTTT	CSAIAGGGTDTQYF
TRBV6-5	many	-	TRBJ2-1	TGTGCCAGCAGGGGAGGGGGTAGCGGCTACAATGAGCAGTTCTTC	CASRGGGSGYNEQFF
TRBV5-1	many	TRBD1	TRBJ2-7	TGCGCCAGCAGCTTGGAAGGGACAGGGGGTTGGGAGCAGTACTTC	CASSLEGTGGWEQYF
TRBV5-1	many	-	TRBJ1-4	TGCGCCAGTTCCTTCGGTAGCACTAATGAAAAACTGTTTTTT	CASSFGSTNEKLFF
TRBV9	many	-	TRBJ2-7	TGTGCCAGCAGCGTAGCCGTCAGGGCCTACGAGCAGTACTTC	CASSVAVRAYEQYF
TRBV27	many	TRBD2	TRBJ2-7	TGTGCCAGCAGTTTATTGGCGGGAGGTGGGCCCTACGAGCAGTACTTC	CASSLLAGGGPYEQYF
TRBV2	many	-	TRBJ2-3	TGTGCCAGTGCCCAGGCTAGCCTAAGTTTGAGTACGCAGTATTTT	CASAQASLSLSTQYF
TRBV20-1	many	-	TRBJ2-3	TGCAGTGCTAGTAAATCGTCCGGGGATACGCAGTATTTT	CSASKSSGDTQYF
TRBV12-3/TRBV12-4	many	-	TRBJ1-3	TGTGCCAGCAGTCCGGGGCGCTCTGGAAACACCATATATTTT	CASSPGRSGNTIYF
TRBV2	many	-	TRBJ1-1	TGTGCCAGCAGAGCCTCGACAGTGAACACTGAAGCTTTCTTT	CASRASTVNTEAFF
TRBV4-2	few	-	TRBJ2-4	TGTGCCAGCAGCCCCCTTGGGGCCAAAAACATTCAGTACTTC	CASSPLGAKNIQYF
TRBV27	many	-	TRBJ1-4	TGTGCCAGCAGTTTAAACACGAATGAAAAACTGTTTTTT	CASSLNTNEKLFF
TRBV20-1	many	-	TRBJ1-1	TGCAGTGCAGTGGCCCTCACTGAAGCTTTCTTT	CSAVALTEAFF
TRBV4-1	many	-	TRBJ2-5	TGCGCCAGCAGCCCCGACGGGGCTATTAGTGCGACCCAGTACTTC	CASSPDGAISATQYF
TRBV20-1	few	TRBD1	TRBJ1-6	TGCAGCGGGGGACAGGGGGCGCCGGTTTCACCCCTCCACTTT	CSGGQGAPVSPLHF
TRBV2	many	TRBD1	TRBJ2-7	TGTGCCAGCCGGGACAGGGGTTCCCACGAGCAGTACTTC	CASRDRGSHEQYF
TRBV5-1	-	-	TRBJ2-3	TGCGCCAGCAGCTTTGCCTCGACTAGTCGGGCCACAGACACGCAGTATTTT	CASSFASTSRATDTQYF
TRBV7-2	many	TRBD1	TRBJ1-2	TGTGCCAGCAGCTACGACAGGGACTATGGCTACACCTTC	CASSYDRDYGYTF
TRBV20-1	-	-	TRBJ1-5	TGCAGTGCTAGAAAGCTACAGGGTCAGCCCCAGCATTTT	CSARKLQGQPQHF
TRBV28	many	-	TRBJ1-4	TGTGCCAGCATCCCGGGCGGATCTCTTAATGAAAAACTGTTTTTT	CASIPGGSLNEKLFF